This TCR beta chain came from a study of shared clonotypes between healthy human individuals. Study in general: Each donor's CD4 naive and CD4 memory cells filled three plates apiece, CD8 naive two, and CD8 memory one.

Germline values: CDR1 SGHDT, CDR2 YYEEEE. CDR3 length: 14 residues. The ends were cut back, 6 bases at V and 5 bases at J, with 17 bases in the middle. A remark on this clone: Its antigen is unidentified.

TCRdb keeps only in-frame clones here, not all; method: immunoSEQ multiplex PCR. The profile shows around 2.1 million clones, roughly 91% of them singletons. Study-level points and caveats: The study found approximately 5% of naive CD4 clonotypes shared across a handful of donors.

CD45RO-negative CD8 cells positively selected for CCR7 made up the naive population, which excluded terminally differentiated effector memory CD45RA+ cells. The specimen sequenced was naive CD8+ T cells from PBMCs. The sequence derives from a man younger than 35 in good health. Some clones in this sample may be carry-over from other donors' samples. The chain joins TRBV5-6 to TRBJ1-2; D ambiguous. CDR3 in amino acids: CASTTGSGWYGYTF. CDR3 nucleotides: TGTGCCAGCACTACTGGGTCGGGGTGGTATGGCTACACCTTC.